These 32 T cell receptor beta chains were sequenced from one sample in a study of T cells in Graves' hyperthyroidism and ophthalmopathy. The CDR3 regions of TCR beta were amplified from RNA transcripts. Researchers ran a first-round RT-PCR on the TCR CDR3 using the HTBI primer set. TCRdb reprocessed the multiplex PCR reads via MiXCR and lists one record per CDR3 protein. The table has 500,000 to 550,000 distinct CDR3 sequences, around 20% seen once. The sequenced material came from blood. The receptors shown here come from a man aged 18-30 years with Graves' hyperthyroidism.

The chain has TRBV12-3 or TRBV12-4 and TRBJ2-3; D is perhaps TRBD1 or TRBD2 (5 bases each). The CDR3 contains 15 residues. The V and J ends lost 5 bases and 2 bases respectively, with 14 bases between them. Written as DNA, the CDR3 is TGTGCCAGCAGTCCGGGCTCCGGGACCACAGATACGCAGTATTTT. Translated, it gives CASSPGSGTTDTQYF.

The V and J genes are TRBV11-2 and TRBJ2-7, with a tentative D call TRBD2 (6 bases). Germline-derived CDR1 and CDR2 are SGHAT and FQNNGV. V dropped 1 base and J dropped 6 bases, with 10 bases sitting between them. The length of the CDR3 is 13 residues. CDR3 in DNA: TGTGCCAGCAGCTTAGCGGGGGATCCCGAGCAGTACTTC. This sequence encodes CASSLAGDPEQYF.

This clonotype came up many times. The chain joins TRBV12-5 to TRBJ2-7; possible D gene TRBD2, 5 bases. In germline, CDR1 is LGHNT, CDR2 FRNRAP. The length of the CDR3 is 16 residues. V gave up 1 base and J gave up 3 bases, with 16 bases separating them. The CDR3 DNA sequence: TGTGCTAGTGGTTTGGCGCCCGTGGGAGCAGTCTACGAGCAGTACTTC. Its translation: CASGLAPVGAVYEQYF.

The chain uses TRBV6-2 or TRBV6-3 and TRBJ1-2, with D perhaps matching TRBD1 (5 bases). This CDR3 contains 14 residues. Trimming removed 6 bases at V and 5 bases at J, with 16 bases between. Germline CDR1 is MNHEY and CDR2 is SVGEGT. The CDR3: CASRGPGRTYGYTF. In nucleotides, the CDR3 is TGTGCCAGCAGGGGACCGGGACGGACTTATGGCTACACCTTC.

This clonotype came up many times. This chain connects TRBV5-1 to TRBJ1-2, with TRBD1 matching 9 bases. The length of the CDR3 is 14 residues. Looked up from germline, CDR1 is SGHRS and CDR2 is YFSETQ. With 2 bases clipped from V and 6 bases from J, the junction kept 5 bases outside the gene matches. The CDR3 sequence: CASSFGTGLNGYTF. CDR3 DNA sequence: TGCGCCAGCAGCTTCGGGACAGGGCTAAATGGCTACACCTTC.

In its sample, this clonotype was seen many times. This chain links TRBV29-1 with TRBJ1-2; D gene unclear. This CDR3 comprises 11 residues. Deletions cut 5 bases from V and 5 bases from J, with 9 bases between. Germline V gene lookup returns CDR1 SQVTM and CDR2 ANQGSEA. Here the CDR3 reads CSVLDPYGYTF. The CDR3, as DNA: TGCAGCGTTCTTGACCCTTATGGCTACACCTTC. The entire variable domain, with the rest obtained from reference TRBV29-1 and TRBJ1-2, is as follows: SAVISQKPSRDICQRGTSLTIQCQVDSQVTMMFWYRQQPGQSLTLIATANQGSEATYESGFVIDKFPISRPNLTFSTLTVSNMSPEDSSIYLCSVLDPYGYTFGSGTRLTVV.

The DNA of the CDR3 is TGTGCCTGGAGTGTAGGGGCAGGCAATCAGCCCCAGCATTTT. Encoded protein: CAWSVGAGNQPQHF. The genes are TRBV30 and TRBJ1-5, with a tentative D call TRBD1 (5 bases). The ends were cut back, 0 bases at V and 2 bases at J, with 8 bases in the middle. CDR1 is GTSNPN, CDR2 SVGIG, per germline (reference sequence). This CDR3 contains 14 residues.

The chain employs TRBV27 and TRBJ1-6, with 10 bases fitting TRBD1. This CDR3 comprises 14 residues. V shed 5 bases and J 9 bases; nucleotides not matched to a gene: 4. Germline assignment: CDR1 MNHEY and CDR2 SMNVEV (reference sequence). The CDR3 spells CASSPWTGGSPLHF. The CDR3 nucleotides are TGTGCCAGCAGTCCCTGGACAGGGGGTTCACCCCTCCACTTT.

This clonotype was observed many times. This chain links TRBV4-1 with TRBJ1-3, with unresolved D. V shed 4 bases and J shed 5 bases, with 6 bases lying between them. The CDR3 contains 12 residues. Germline V gives CDR1 MGHRA, CDR2 YSYEKL. The CDR3 sequence is CASSPDRNTIYF. As DNA, the CDR3 is TGCGCCAGCAGCCCGGACCGAAACACCATATATTTT.

V gene TRBV27 combines with J gene TRBJ2-7; 11 bases agree with TRBD2. V shed 5 bases and J 2 bases; nucleotides not matched to a gene: 8. Germline CDR1 is MNHEY and CDR2 is SMNVEV (reference sequence). The CDR3 is 16 residues long. In nucleotides, the CDR3 is TGTGCCAGCAGTGTACCGGGGACTAGCGGTCCCTACGAGCAGTACTTC. This translates into CASSVPGTSGPYEQYF.

The chain joins TRBV2 to TRBJ1-5, with 7 bases identical to TRBD1. The CDR3 is 15 amino acids. CDR1 SNHLY and CDR2 FYNNEI come from the germline V gene. V dropped 6 bases and J dropped 7; count of bases not matched to a gene: 12. The CDR3 nucleotides read TGTGCCAGCAGCCAAAGAGCAAGGACAGGCCAGCCCCAGCATTTT. This sequence encodes CASSQRARTGQPQHF. The full variable domain, in which reference TRBV2 and TRBJ1-5 provide the parts outside the CDR3, is EPEVTQTPSHQVTQMGQEVILRCVPISNHLYFYWYRQILGQKVEFLVSFYNNEISEKSEIFDDQFSVERPDGSNFTLKIRSTKLEDSAMYFCASSQRARTGQPQHFGDGTRLSIL.

This clonotype showed up many times. The conserved phenylalanine or tryptophan normally closing the CDR3 is absent here, so this likely arose from a read error. The rearrangement links TRBV12-3 or TRBV12-4 to TRBJ2-7; TRBD1 aligns across 10 bases. V was pared by 5 bases and J by 4 bases, with 5 bases of the junction left unmatched. The length of the CDR3 is 14 residues. The CDR3 sequence: CASSKGQGSYEQYL. As DNA, the CDR3 is TGTGCCAGCAGTAAGGGACAGGGGTCTTACGAGCAGTACCTC.

This chain joins TRBV12-3 or TRBV12-4 and TRBJ2-5, with D uncertain. The CDR3 spans 15 residues. Deletions cut 1 base from V and 5 bases from J, with 14 bases between. The CDR3 nucleotides are TGTGCCAGCAGTTTAGGTTACAGCCTGGGGGAGACCCAGTACTTC. Translated, it gives CASSLGYSLGETQYF.

The chain carries TRBV10-3 and TRBJ2-2; unclear D gene. Germline assignment: CDR1 ENHRY and CDR2 SYGVKD. Trimming stripped 7 bases from V and 0 bases from J, with 9 bases between. This CDR3 has 14 amino acids. In DNA, the CDR3 is TGTGCCATCACCGGCAGACCGAACACCGGGGAGCTGTTTTTT. Its protein is CAITGRPNTGELFF.

This clonotype was seen repeatedly, ten times or more. In DNA form, the CDR3 reads TGTGCCATCAGACCGGGACAGGGATTGGTCAATCAGCCCCAGCATTTT. It encodes CAIRPGQGLVNQPQHF. The chain carries TRBV10-3 and TRBJ1-5; 9 bases are a match to TRBD1. Germline V gives CDR1 ENHRY, CDR2 SYGVKD. This CDR3 comprises 16 residues. J was trimmed by 3 bases and V by 6 bases; bases with no gene match: 9.

This sequence joins TRBV7-2 and TRBJ1-2, with D unclear. This CDR3 is built from 13 residues. Germline lookup yields CDR1 SGHTA and CDR2 FQGNSA. V shed 5 bases and J shed 8 bases, with 15 bases lying between them. The CDR3 region has the DNA TGTGCCAGCAGCCCCCGGTCTGGAATAGGCTACACCTTC. This encodes CASSPRSGIGYTF.

This clonotype was detected many times. V is TRBV6-2 or TRBV6-3 and J is TRBJ2-2, with TRBD1 matching 12 bases. There are 18 residues in the CDR3. Germline V gives CDR1 MNHEY, CDR2 SVGEGT. The ends lost 2 bases at V and 2 bases at J; junction bases unmatched: 6. DNA for the CDR3: TGTGCCAGCAGTTACCTAGGGACAGGGGGCTTTAACACCGGGGAGCTGTTTTTT. It encodes CASSYLGTGGFNTGELFF.

This clonotype has ten or more counts. The J gene is TRBJ2-5, the V gene TRBV9; 8 nucleotides agree with TRBD2. CDR3 length: 17 residues. Losses at the gene ends were 5 bases for V and 5 bases for J; bases not matched to a gene: 17. Looked up from germline, CDR1 is SGDLS and CDR2 is YYNGEE. CDR3 DNA sequence: TGTGCCAGCAGTGGGGGAGTCCGAGCGGGAGCCCGGGAGACCCAGTACTTC. Translated, it gives CASSGGVRAGARETQYF.

Remarks on this clonotype: A much larger clone differs by one base, so this may be a read error. This sequence joins TRBV28 and TRBJ2-4; 9 bases fit TRBD1. The germline V gene has CDR1 MDHEN and CDR2 SYDVKM. V was clipped by 7 bases and J by 7 bases; unmatched bases: 8. This CDR3 contains 14 residues. In DNA form, the CDR3 reads TGTGCCAGCATTTCCGGACAGGGGTGGAACATTCAGTACTTC. It yields the protein CASISGQGWNIQYF.

This clonotype was seen a few times. The chain employs TRBV7-9 and TRBJ1-1; 8 positions agree with TRBD1. Unmatched junction bases numbered 9, after V lost 5 bases and J lost 4 bases. CDR3 length: 15 residues. Germline V lookup: CDR1 SEHNR, CDR2 FQNEAQ (reference sequence). The DNA for the CDR3 is TGTGCCAGCAGCCCGAGGGGGACAGGCAGCACTGAAGCTTTCTTT. It is translated as CASSPRGTGSTEAFF.

This clonotype showed up many times. The chain joins TRBV19 to TRBJ1-1; D possibly corresponds to TRBD1 (5 bases). V lost 3 bases to trimming and J lost 4 bases, with 12 bases between them. CDR1 is LNHDA and CDR2 is SQIVND in the germline V gene (reference sequence). The CDR3 totals 14 residues. The CDR3 sequence: CASSIPGGRTEAFF. In DNA, the CDR3 is TGTGCCAGTAGTATCCCCGGGGGTCGCACTGAAGCTTTCTTT.

This clonotype was recorded at least ten times. The rearrangement uses TRBV29-1 and TRBJ2-4, with 7 bases matching TRBD1. The CDR3 totals 14 residues. Trimming at V came to 7 bases and at J to 0 bases, leaving 6 bases not matched to a gene. Per the germline V gene, CDR1 is SQVTM and CDR2 is ANQGSEA. In DNA, the CDR3 is TGCAGCGCTGGGGACAGACTAGCCAAAAACATTCAGTACTTC. It is translated as CSAGDRLAKNIQYF. Supplemented by reference TRBV29-1 and TRBJ2-4, the full variable domain reads SAVISQKPSRDICQRGTSLTIQCQVDSQVTMMFWYRQQPGQSLTLIATANQGSEATYESGFVIDKFPISRPNLTFSTLTVSNMSPEDSSIYLCSAGDRLAKNIQYFGAGTRLSVL.

There are many counts of this clonotype. CDR3 sequence (DNA): TGCAGCATCTCGACAGGGAGCAATCAGCCCCAGCATTTT. Protein product: CSISTGSNQPQHF. The chain recombines TRBV29-1 with TRBJ1-5; 7 bases match TRBD1. CDR3 length: 13 residues. V trimming: 8 bases; J trimming: 1 base; junction bases outside the gene matches: 5. Germline values: CDR1 SQVTM, CDR2 ANQGSEA.

The chain recombines TRBV20-1 with TRBJ2-7; no clear D gene. The CDR3 consists of 15 residues. The germline V and J ends were trimmed by 0 bases and 2 bases, with 14 bases remaining between them. Germline V gene lookup returns CDR1 DFQATT and CDR2 SNEGSKA (reference sequence). The CDR3 is CSARESVASTYEQYF. The DNA for the CDR3 is TGCAGTGCTAGAGAATCGGTGGCCTCAACCTACGAGCAGTACTTC.

Points on this clonotype: One end of the junction varies from germline; a read error may be responsible. The chain carries TRBV27 and TRBJ2-7; D is possibly TRBD1 (5 bases). The CDR3 is 20 amino acids. The germline gives CDR1 MNHEY, CDR2 SMNVEV (reference sequence). The CDR3 coding sequence is TGTGCCGGCAGTTTTTCCGCATCAATGCCTGGCAGGGCACTCCCCTACGAGCAGTACTTC. Protein sequence: CAGSFSASMPGRALPYEQYF.

This clonotype was detected many times. J is TRBJ1-2 and V is TRBV11-2; D call uncertain. The germline gives CDR1 SGHAT, CDR2 FQNNGV. The CDR3 is 15 amino acids. Trimming shortened V by 1 base and J by 4 bases, and 13 bases separated the two germline ends. The CDR3 coding sequence is TGTGCCAGCAGCTTAGCAGTCTCTCCCTCCTATGGCTACACCTTC. It yields the protein CASSLAVSPSYGYTF.

This clonotype was recorded at least ten times. This sequence joins TRBV30 and TRBJ2-7; TRBD2 is a possible D gene (6 bases). Trimming shortened V by 0 bases and J by 7 bases, and 13 bases separated the two germline ends. This CDR3 comprises 13 residues. Germline V gives CDR1 GTSNPN, CDR2 SVGIG (reference sequence). CDR3 sequence (DNA): TGTGCCTGGAGTGTCGGGGGTCTGGGTGAGCAGTACTTC. This gives the protein CAWSVGGLGEQYF.

This clonotype was counted many times. The V and J genes are TRBV6-5 and TRBJ1-3; D may be TRBD1 (6 bases). The germline gives CDR1 MNHEY, CDR2 SVGAGI. V shed 2 bases and J shed 0 bases, with 11 bases lying between them. CDR3 length: 16 amino acids. The CDR3 spells CASSYGGDNSGNTIYF. The CDR3 region has the DNA TGTGCCAGCAGTTACGGAGGGGACAACTCTGGAAACACCATATATTTT.

The gene calls are TRBV12-3 or TRBV12-4 and TRBJ2-2, with 7 bases that match TRBD1. V trimming: 6 bases; J trimming: 5 bases; junction bases outside the gene matches: 3. CDR3 length: 13 residues. The CDR3 loop is CASRQDRTGELFF. CDR3 nucleotide sequence: TGTGCCAGCAGACAGGACAGGACCGGGGAGCTGTTTTTT.

The V call is TRBV5-1, the J call TRBJ1-6, with D uncertain. This CDR3 is 17 amino acids long. CDR1 is SGHRS and CDR2 is YFSETQ in the germline V gene. Trimming took 0 bases from V and 6 from J, leaving 16 bases between them. CDR3 nucleotides: TGCGCCAGCAGCTTGGGAGGTCGGGAGCTACTTAATTCACCCCTCCACTTT. Protein: CASSLGGRELLNSPLHF.

This clonotype was observed at least ten times. The genes are TRBV12-3 or TRBV12-4 and TRBJ2-5; D ambiguous. Trimming took off 6 bases at V and 0 bases at J, with 11 bases between the two ends. The CDR3 is 14 amino acids. The CDR3 reads CASSPGRYQETQYF. Here the CDR3 DNA reads TGTGCCAGCAGCCCAGGAAGGTACCAAGAGACCCAGTACTTC.

Many counts were recorded for this clonotype. This chain joins TRBV2 and TRBJ2-7, with 7 bases matching TRBD1. The trim removed 10 bases at V and 6 bases at J, leaving 18 bases unmatched. CDR1 is SNHLY and CDR2 is FYNNEI in the germline V gene. The CDR3 runs 15 residues. The CDR3 coding sequence is TGTGCCAACACCCTCACAGGGGCTCGGTCCCCCGAGCAGTACTTC. Its protein product is CANTLTGARSPEQYF.